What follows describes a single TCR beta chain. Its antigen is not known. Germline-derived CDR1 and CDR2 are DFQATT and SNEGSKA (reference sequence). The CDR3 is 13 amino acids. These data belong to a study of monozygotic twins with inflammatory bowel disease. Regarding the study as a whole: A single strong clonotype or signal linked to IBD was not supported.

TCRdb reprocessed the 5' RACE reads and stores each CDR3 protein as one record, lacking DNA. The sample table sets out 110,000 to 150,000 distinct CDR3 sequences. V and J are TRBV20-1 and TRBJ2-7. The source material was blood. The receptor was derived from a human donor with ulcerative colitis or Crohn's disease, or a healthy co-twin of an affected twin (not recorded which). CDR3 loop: CSARGIRLYEQYF.